These 32 T cell receptor beta chains were sequenced from one sample in a study of radiotherapy plus CTLA-4 blockade in lung cancer. Measured with immunoSEQ multiplex PCR; TCRdb has only the in-frame clones, and not every one. Found here are roughly 76,000 clones, roughly 74% of them singletons; the top ten hold over 9%. The specimen was peripheral blood, collected from a patient treated with radiotherapy plus ipilimumab. These TCRs come from a human donor with non-small cell lung cancer whose response to radiotherapy plus ipilimumab could not be evaluated.

The chain employs TRBV4-3 and TRBJ2-3; 10 nucleotides align to TRBD2. The CDR3 covers 18 residues. CDR1 is LGHNA, CDR2 YSLEER, per germline. Losses at the gene ends were 0 bases for V and 1 base for J; bases not matched to a gene: 7. The CDR3 nucleotides are TGCGCCAGCAGCCAAGATTCCCTAGCGGGGGATGGCACAGATACGCAGTATTTT. Translation: CASSQDSLAGDGTDTQYF.

A few counts support this clone. This sequence joins TRBV6-4 and TRBJ2-1, with 9 bases that match TRBD2. V gave up 5 bases and J gave up 6 bases; unmatched junction bases: 5. This CDR3 is built from 14 residues. Germline values: CDR1 MRHNA, CDR2 SNTAGT. CDR3 loop: CASSLGLAFNEQFF. CDR3 in DNA: TGTGCCAGCAGTCTAGGACTAGCGTTCAATGAGCAGTTCTTC.

The V and J genes are TRBV2 and TRBJ2-5; D unresolved. The assigned J gene may be wrong: the sequence end matches TRBJ2-7 better. Germline lookup yields CDR1 SNHLY and CDR2 FYNNEI. CDR3 length equals 10 residues. The CDR3 reads CASSTDEQYF. The CDR3 DNA reads TGTGCCAGCAGTACAGACGAGCAGTACTTC.

The V and J genes are TRBV27 and TRBJ1-5, with a weak D call TRBD1 (5 bases). The CDR3 runs to 12 residues. Germline values: CDR1 MNHEY, CDR2 SMNVEV (reference sequence). The V and J ends lost 6 bases and 6 bases respectively, with 9 bases between them. In DNA, the CDR3 is TGTGCCAGCAGACGGGGGAGTCAGCCCCAGCATTTT. Its translation: CASRRGSQPQHF.

The chain recombines TRBV28 with TRBJ2-7, with 12 bases identical to TRBD2. CDR1 and CDR2 from the germline V gene are MDHEN and SYDVKM. The CDR3 sequence is 16 residues long. V was pared by 1 base and J by 2 bases, with 3 bases of the junction left unmatched. The CDR3 here is CASSLLGLAGTYEQYF. The CDR3 region has the DNA TGTGCCAGCAGTTTATTAGGACTAGCGGGGACCTACGAGCAGTACTTC.

The V and J genes are TRBV7-6 and TRBJ2-5; TRBD2 agrees at 9 bases. V gave up 1 base and J gave up 2 bases; unmatched junction bases: 11. The germline CDR1 and CDR2 sequences are SGHVS and FNYEAQ. This CDR3 contains 18 residues. Here the CDR3 reads CASSLGVVLAGWQETQYF. For the CDR3, the DNA is TGTGCCAGCAGCTTAGGTGTGGTTCTAGCGGGGTGGCAAGAGACCCAGTACTTC.

J is TRBJ2-5 and V is TRBV2, with a weak D call TRBD2 (7 bases). V was cut by 2 bases and J by 4 bases, with 14 bases left in between. The CDR3 has 15 amino acids. CDR1 is SNHLY, CDR2 FYNNEI, per germline. CDR3 loop: CASSESSRGRETQYF. The CDR3 nucleotides read TGTGCCAGCAGTGAAAGTTCGCGGGGGCGAGAGACCCAGTACTTC.

V is TRBV6-1 and J is TRBJ2-5, with D perhaps matching TRBD2 (6 bases). Germline V gives CDR1 MNHNS, CDR2 SASEGT. The ends were cut back, 3 bases at V and 4 bases at J, with 9 bases in the middle. This CDR3 has 13 amino acids. CDR3 sequence: CASSDRGGETQYF. Here the CDR3 DNA reads TGTGCCAGCAGTGACCGGGGAGGAGAGACCCAGTACTTC.

V usage is TRBV5-4 and J usage is TRBJ2-7; possibly TRBD2 for D (7 bases). Germline V gene data show CDR1 as SGHNT and CDR2 as YYREEE (reference sequence). CDR3 size: 15 residues. Trimming took off 4 bases at V and 4 bases at J, with 18 bases between the two ends. The CDR3 here is CASSPGSGGGYEQYF. Here the CDR3 DNA reads TGTGCCAGCAGCCCCGGGTCGGGGGGCGGGTACGAGCAGTACTTC.

The chain has TRBV10-1 and TRBJ2-1; D unresolved. This CDR3 region has 14 residues. The V and J ends lost 3 bases and 0 bases respectively, with 6 bases between them. The germline CDR1 and CDR2 sequences are WNHNN and SYGVQD (reference sequence). The CDR3 sequence: CASSDYSSYNEQFF. The CDR3 nucleotides are TGCGCCAGCAGTGACTACAGCTCCTACAATGAGCAGTTCTTC.

This chain uses TRBV19 with TRBJ2-2; 12 nucleotides line up with TRBD2. Germline values: CDR1 LNHDA, CDR2 SQIVND (reference sequence). V was clipped by 4 bases and J by 5 bases; unmatched bases: 5. This CDR3 has 16 residues. The CDR3 coding sequence is TGTGCCAGTAGTACCGGACTAGCGGGGTATACCGGGGAGCTGTTTTTT. Translated, it gives CASSTGLAGYTGELFF.

This chain links TRBV7-9 with TRBJ2-2; weak D call: TRBD2 (5 bases). Germline V gene data show CDR1 as SEHNR and CDR2 as FQNEAQ (reference sequence). V was trimmed by 5 bases and J by 5 bases, leaving 15 bases between them. CDR3 length equals 15 residues. The CDR3 region is CASSPPAGGTGELFF. As DNA, the CDR3 is TGTGCCAGCAGCCCCCCGGCGGGTGGGACCGGGGAGCTGTTTTTT. The full variable domain, in which reference TRBV7-9 and TRBJ2-2 provide the parts outside the CDR3, is DTGVSQNPRHKITKRGQNVTFRCDPISEHNRLYWYRQTLGQGPEFLTYFQNEAQLEKSRLLSDRFSAERPKGSFSTLEIQRTEQGDSAMYLCASSPPAGGTGELFFGEGSRLTVL.

This clone was recorded only once. DNA of the CDR3: TGCGCCAGCAGCTTGGCCGGGACTAGTATCTCAGATACGCAGTATTTT. Protein sequence: CASSLAGTSISDTQYF. The chain carries TRBV5-1 and TRBJ2-3; 8 nucleotides align to TRBD2. The CDR3 covers 16 residues. Germline V gives CDR1 SGHRS, CDR2 YFSETQ. V lost 0 bases and J lost 4; bases outside the gene matches: 7.

Comment on this clone: At one end the junction does not follow the germline gene, possibly because of a read error. The V call is TRBV6-5, the J call TRBJ2-1; 15 bases are a match to TRBD2. The length of the CDR3 is 15 residues. CDR1 MNHEY and CDR2 SVGAGI come from the germline V gene. The CDR3 bases are TGTGCCAGCAGTTCTCGAGGACTAGCGGGAGGGCCGACGATCTTC. Amino acid sequence: CASSSRGLAGGPTIF.

The CDR3, as DNA: TGTGCCAGCAGCTCCACCTCCGGGACTAGCGGGAGTCTTTCGTACGAGCAGTACTTC. Protein: CASSSTSGTSGSLSYEQYF. The rearrangement joins TRBV13 to TRBJ2-5, with 14 bases lining up with TRBD2. The better agreement between TRBJ2-7 and the DNA end casts doubt on the J call. CDR1 is PRHDT and CDR2 is FYEKMQ in the germline V gene (reference sequence). This CDR3 region has 19 residues.

This chain joins TRBV28 and TRBJ1-2; D uncertain. This CDR3 is built from 17 residues. The V gene's germline CDR1 is MDHEN and CDR2 SYDVKM. V shed 6 bases and J shed 1 base, with 21 bases lying between them. This chain's CDR3 is CASRYRHIAEGNYGYTF. CDR3 coding DNA: TGTGCCAGCAGATATAGACACATTGCGGAGGGTAACTATGGCTACACCTTC.

The J gene is TRBJ2-4, the V gene TRBV5-6, with D maybe TRBD1 (5 bases). The V gene's germline CDR1 is SGHDT and CDR2 YYEEEE. The CDR3 is 13 residues long. V was cut by 5 bases and J by 7 bases, with 13 bases left in between. CDR3 nucleotides: TGTGCCAGCAGTATAGCTAGGGGTAACATTCAGTACTTC. Translation gives CASSIARGNIQYF.

This clone was recorded many times. This chain joins TRBV4-2 and TRBJ2-3; 7 bases are a match to TRBD2. CDR1 LGHNA and CDR2 YNFKEQ come from the germline V gene. J was trimmed by 0 bases and V by 1 base; bases with no gene match: 4. CDR3 length: 16 amino acids. The CDR3 reads CASSQAPSGSTDTQYF. DNA of the CDR3: TGTGCCAGCAGCCAAGCCCCTAGCGGAAGCACAGATACGCAGTATTTT.

The chain employs TRBV9 and TRBJ2-5; possible D gene TRBD2, 6 bases. From germline, CDR1 is SGDLS and CDR2 YYNGEE. Trimming took off 4 bases at V and 2 bases at J, with 18 bases between the two ends. The CDR3 sequence is 16 residues long. The CDR3 nucleotides read TGTGCCAGCAGCTCAACCCCTAGCGTGGGGCAAGAGACCCAGTACTTC. It encodes CASSSTPSVGQETQYF.

The rearrangement links TRBV27 to TRBJ2-5; 7 nucleotides match TRBD1. The germline CDR1 and CDR2 sequences are MNHEY and SMNVEV (reference sequence). The junction had 9 bases not matched to a gene; V was cut back by 3 bases and J by 5 bases. The length of the CDR3 is 15 residues. CDR3 residues: CASSFLEGARETQYF. The CDR3 DNA is TGTGCCAGCAGTTTCCTCGAGGGGGCGCGGGAGACCCAGTACTTC.

The CDR3 here is CASSYIGGFTGELFF. The DNA of the CDR3 is TGTGCCAGCAGCTACATCGGGGGGTTCACCGGGGAGCTGTTTTTT. The V gene is TRBV9, the J gene TRBJ2-2; 7 bases map to TRBD2. The CDR3 is 15 residues long. In germline, CDR1 is SGDLS, CDR2 YYNGEE. V shed 4 bases and J 4 bases; nucleotides not matched to a gene: 7.

This clone was seen more than once but under ten times. The chain couples TRBV7-3 to TRBJ2-1, with TRBD2 identical over 7 bases. Trimming removed 2 bases from V and 10 bases from J; junction bases left unmatched: 11. The CDR3 runs to 15 residues. CDR1 and CDR2 (germline): SGHTA, FQGTGA. The CDR3 DNA reads TGTGCCAGCAGCTTAGAGGCTAGCGGACCCACCGAGCAGTTCTTC. It yields the protein CASSLEASGPTEQFF.

J is TRBJ1-1 and V is TRBV9; possible D gene TRBD1, 6 bases. In germline, CDR1 is SGDLS, CDR2 YYNGEE. Trimming shortened V by 3 bases and J by 10 bases, and 16 bases separated the two germline ends. The CDR3 length is 13 residues. CDR3: CASSDNNRDVAFF. CDR3 DNA: TGTGCCAGCAGCGACAATAACAGGGATGTAGCTTTCTTT.

The chain carries TRBV27 and TRBJ2-7; D is unresolved. Looked up from germline, CDR1 is MNHEY and CDR2 is SMNVEV (reference sequence). Trimming took off 4 bases at V and 6 bases at J, with 7 bases between the two ends. The CDR3 covers 11 residues. The CDR3 DNA is TGTGCCAGCAGTTACTCCCTCGAGCAGTACTTC. Protein product: CASSYSLEQYF.

V is TRBV9 and J is TRBJ2-2; 7 bases fit TRBD2. V lost 0 bases and J lost 4; bases outside the gene matches: 6. The CDR3 contains 16 residues. Per the germline V gene, CDR1 is SGDLS and CDR2 is YYNGEE. The CDR3 here is CASSVAAGAGTGELFF. The DNA for the CDR3 is TGTGCCAGCAGCGTAGCGGCGGGAGCGGGCACCGGGGAGCTGTTTTTT.

Worth noting for this clone: The sample holds other DNA sequences that translate to the same CDR3. The chain joins TRBV10-3 to TRBJ2-7; tentatively, D is TRBD2 (5 bases). This CDR3 has 13 amino acids. V was clipped by 6 bases and J by 2 bases, with 11 bases between them. Per the germline V gene, CDR1 is ENHRY and CDR2 is SYGVKD. The CDR3: CAIRAVGAYEQYF. The CDR3 nucleotides are TGTGCCATCAGAGCGGTGGGAGCCTACGAGCAGTACTTC.

V gene TRBV4-3 combines with J gene TRBJ2-7; perhaps TRBD2 as D (6 bases). The ends were cut back, 0 bases at V and 3 bases at J, with 9 bases in the middle. This CDR3 region has 14 residues. Germline V gives CDR1 LGHNA, CDR2 YSLEER. The CDR3 DNA follows: TGCGCCAGCAGCCAAGAGTGGGGGGTCTACGAGCAGTACTTC. It encodes CASSQEWGVYEQYF.

V is TRBV9 and J is TRBJ2-1; TRBD2 aligns across 8 bases. Germline V gene sequence: CDR1 SGDLS, CDR2 YYNGEE. J gave up 4 bases and V 4 bases, and 10 bases lay outside the gene matches. The CDR3 is made up of 16 amino acids. For the CDR3, the DNA is TGTGCCAGCAGCCGGCCGGGAGGGGCGGAATACAATGAGCAGTTCTTC. As protein: CASSRPGGAEYNEQFF.

The genes are TRBV7-2 and TRBJ2-4, with 9 bases identical to TRBD1. This CDR3 contains 14 residues. Per germline, CDR1 SGHTA and CDR2 FQGNSA. With 7 bases clipped from V and 4 bases from J, the junction kept 5 bases outside the gene matches. CDR3 sequence (DNA): TGTGCCAGCACCCGGACAGGGGCTAAAAACATTCAGTACTTC. Amino acid sequence: CASTRTGAKNIQYF.

The table lists this clone with a few counts. J is TRBJ2-5 and V is TRBV28; 12 bases are a match to TRBD1. The V segment lost 3 bases and the J segment 4 bases; nucleotides outside the gene matches: 15. Germline loops: CDR1 MDHEN, CDR2 SYDVKM. The CDR3 extends over 19 amino acids. The CDR3 DNA is TGTGCCAGCAGTTTCCTGCGGGGCTCCGGGACAGGGGGCTTAGAGACCCAGTACTTC. It specifies CASSFLRGSGTGGLETQYF.

CDR3 DNA sequence: TGTGCCAGCGGAAGACTAGCGGGGGCCTACGAGCAGTACTTC. Protein sequence: CASGRLAGAYEQYF. The V gene is TRBV11-3, the J gene TRBJ2-7; 12 bases match TRBD2. The trim removed 8 bases at V and 2 bases at J, leaving 4 bases unmatched. Germline CDR1 is SGHNT and CDR2 is YENEEA. The CDR3 is 14 residues long.

This clone was observed a few times. This chain uses TRBV7-9 with TRBJ2-1; tentatively, D is TRBD1 (5 bases). The CDR3 consists of 18 residues. V lost 1 base and J lost 0, with 16 bases in between. The germline V gene has CDR1 SEHNR and CDR2 FQNEAQ (reference sequence). The CDR3 sequence is CASSLGGLRPSSYNEQFF. CDR3 in DNA: TGTGCCAGCAGCTTAGGGGGCTTGCGTCCCAGCTCCTACAATGAGCAGTTCTTC.